This TCR beta chain derives from a study of shared clonotypes between healthy human individuals. The wider study: Ranging from 18 to 49 in age, donors were two women and a few men.

The CDR3 has 11 residues. V was clipped by 3 bases and J by 6 bases, with 4 bases between them. CDR1 and CDR2 from the germline V gene are SGDLS and YYNGEE. Libraries were prepared by immunoSEQ multiplex PCR; TCRdb keeps only in-frame clonotypes and omits some of them. This sample has 2 million to 3 million clones, with more than 85% found just once. The sample taken for sequencing was naive CD4+ T cells from PBMCs. Sample subset: CD45RA+ positively selected. This receptor was identified in a man aged 18 to 35 in good health. Some clones in this sample may be carry-over from other donors' samples. The V call is TRBV9, the J call TRBJ2-1; D is ambiguous. As DNA, the CDR3 is TGTGCCAGCAGCGCCGGCAATGAGCAGTTCTTC. Translating it yields CASSAGNEQFF.